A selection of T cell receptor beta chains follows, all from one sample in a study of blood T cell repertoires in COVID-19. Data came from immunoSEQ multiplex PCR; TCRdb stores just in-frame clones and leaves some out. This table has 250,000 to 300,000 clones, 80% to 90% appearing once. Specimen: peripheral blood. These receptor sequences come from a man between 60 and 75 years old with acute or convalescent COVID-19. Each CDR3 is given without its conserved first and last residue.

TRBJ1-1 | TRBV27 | ASSRGGGTAAGTEAF
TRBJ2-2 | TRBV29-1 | SGQGNTGELF
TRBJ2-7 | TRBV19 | ASRGGAGTYEQY
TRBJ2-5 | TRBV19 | ASSTGTLGETQY
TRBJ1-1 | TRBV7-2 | ASSRQGARVMNTEAF
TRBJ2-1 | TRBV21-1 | ASTTGPASGSPYNEQF
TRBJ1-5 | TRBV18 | ASSQDTNQPQH
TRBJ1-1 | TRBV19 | ASMTEMNTEAF
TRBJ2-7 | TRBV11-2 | ASSGGPSYEQY
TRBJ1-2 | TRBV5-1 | ASSTGQGSNYGYT
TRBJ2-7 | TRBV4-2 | ASSQRADGSYEQY
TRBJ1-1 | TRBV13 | ASSIPQGTEAF
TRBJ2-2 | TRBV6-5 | ASSYTSGGGTGELF
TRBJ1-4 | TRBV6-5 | ASRRSEDRGLIF
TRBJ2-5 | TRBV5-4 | ASSLASGSKETQY
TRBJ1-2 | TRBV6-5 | ASISRTGGDGYT
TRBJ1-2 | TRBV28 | ASSLLNRGRILLGGYT
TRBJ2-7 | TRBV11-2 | ASSPGTGWHEQY
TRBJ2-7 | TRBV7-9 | ASSTTTGFGSYEQY
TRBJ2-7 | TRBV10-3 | AIKASGASYEQY
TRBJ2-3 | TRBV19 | ASSMGHYLTDTQY
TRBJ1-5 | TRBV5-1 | ASSPDRDQPQH
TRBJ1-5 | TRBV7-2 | ASSSMGGTNQPQH
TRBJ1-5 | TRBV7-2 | ASSPQTGFGVGNQPQH